The clone carrying this TCR beta chain turned up a few times. Its antigen is undetermined. Time point indicated: pre-sensitization, week 0. Treatment described: therapeutic diphenylcyclopropenone sensitization with weekly scalp DPC. Participating donors were patients with alopecia, aged 18 to 70 years, considered appropriate candidates for DPC. The sample belongs to a study of human T cells and chemical hapten exposure. Study summary: Weekly scalp doses of diphenylcyclopropenone were given to patients during the approximately 23-week study.

TCRdb processed the RACE reads anew with MiXCR; each CDR3 protein has one entry. The sample records 200,000 to 300,000 distinct CDR3 sequences, 8.6% being singletons. With V trimmed by 6 bases and J by 3 bases, 7 bases remained unmatched. There are 16 residues in the CDR3. CDR1 is MDHEN and CDR2 is SYDVKM in the germline V gene. General study results and limits: No shift was seen in TCRs above 1 in 1000 frequency with DPC sensitization. The study found expanded TCRs formed significantly more large CDR3 similarity clusters than controls.

The gene calls are TRBV28 and TRBJ1-6, with 8 positions matching TRBD1. The material sequenced was whole blood, taken in connection with sensitization to the hapten diphenylcyclopropenone (DPC). The TCR originated in a middle-aged woman with alopecia areata. Some clones in this sample may be carry-over from other donors' samples. The CDR3 region has the DNA TGTGCCAGCAGCCCCCCCACAGGGGGCTATAATTCACCCCTCCACTTT. This sequence encodes CASSPPTGGYNSPLHF. The whole variable domain, remainder taken from reference TRBV28 and TRBJ1-6, is DVKVTQSSRYLVKRTGEKVFLECVQDMDHENMFWYRQDPGLGLRLIYFSYDVKMKEKGDIPEGYSVSREKKERFSLILESASTNQTSMYLCASSPPTGGYNSPLHFGNGTRLTVT.